The clone carrying this T cell receptor (beta chain) has just a few counts. The sample belongs to a study of T cells in Graves' hyperthyroidism and ophthalmopathy. Using RNA transcripts as the source, TCR beta CDR3 regions were amplified. Initially, a first-round RT-PCR of the TCR CDR3 employed the HTBI primer set. Using its own MiXCR run on the multiplex PCR reads, TCRdb lists one record per CDR3 protein. The data hold around 520,000 distinct CDR3 sequences, with 13% to 15% observed a single time. CDR3 size: 17 residues. CDR1 is KGHSH, CDR2 LQKENI, per germline. Trimming pared 4 bases from V and 2 bases from J, leaving 15 bases between.

The chain joins TRBV18 to TRBJ2-6; D is possibly TRBD2 (5 bases). This TCR came from a woman younger than 35 with Graves' hyperthyroidism. Sequenced: blood. CDR3: CASSRELGSTGANVLTF. CDR3 coding DNA: TGTGCCAGCTCACGAGAACTAGGAAGTACTGGGGCCAACGTCCTGACTTTC.